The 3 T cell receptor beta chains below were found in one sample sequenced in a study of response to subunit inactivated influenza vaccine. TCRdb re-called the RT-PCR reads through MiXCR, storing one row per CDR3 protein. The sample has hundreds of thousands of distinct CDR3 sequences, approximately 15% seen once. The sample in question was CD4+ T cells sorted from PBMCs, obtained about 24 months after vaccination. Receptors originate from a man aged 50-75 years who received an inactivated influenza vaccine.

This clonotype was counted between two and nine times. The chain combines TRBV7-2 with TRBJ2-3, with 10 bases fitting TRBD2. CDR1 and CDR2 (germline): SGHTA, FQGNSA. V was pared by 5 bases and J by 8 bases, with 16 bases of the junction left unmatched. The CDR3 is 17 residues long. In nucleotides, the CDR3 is TGTGCCAGCAGCGCCAACCGACTAGCGGGTGGAGGAGGTACGCAGTATTTT. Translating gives CASSANRLAGGGGTQYF.

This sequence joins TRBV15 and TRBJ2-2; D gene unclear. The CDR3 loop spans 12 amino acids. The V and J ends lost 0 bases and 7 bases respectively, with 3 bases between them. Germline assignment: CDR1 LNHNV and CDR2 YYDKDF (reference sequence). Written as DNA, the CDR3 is TGTGCCACCAGCAGAGATCTCGGGGAGCTGTTTTTT. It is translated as CATSRDLGELFF.

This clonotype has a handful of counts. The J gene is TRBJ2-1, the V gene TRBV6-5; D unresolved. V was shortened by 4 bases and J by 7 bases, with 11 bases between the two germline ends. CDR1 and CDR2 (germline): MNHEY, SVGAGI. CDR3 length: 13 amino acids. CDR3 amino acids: CASSSPTGNEQFF. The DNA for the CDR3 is TGTGCCAGCAGTTCCCCGACCGGAAATGAGCAGTTCTTC.